Listed below are T cell receptor beta chains from one sample, sequenced in a study of cytomegalovirus exposure and HLA in healthy donors. The assay was immunoSEQ multiplex PCR, and TCRdb's table has in-frame clones only and misses some. There are approximately 98,000 clones in the sample; approximately 94% occur only once, and around 0.65% lies in the top ten. Sample: PBMCs. Every receptor here comes from a woman between 18 and 30 years old in good health and CMV-seronegative. The CDR3 runs from the conserved cysteine through the conserved F or W. A D gene is named only where the DNA matches it firmly. Part of the rows lack a size; the others show once, few, many or a class for expanded clones.

d_gene | abundance | j_gene | v_gene | CDR3aa | CDR3nt
NA | NA | TRBJ2-7 | TRBV18 | CASSFSGLLYEQYF | TGTGCCAGCTCATTCTCGGGACTTCTCTACGAGCAGTACTTC
NA | NA | TRBJ2-7 | TRBV7-3 | CASSLVPGVSSYEQYF | TGTGCCAGCAGCTTAGTCCCCGGGGTGAGCTCCTACGAGCAGTACTTC
TRBD2 | NA | TRBJ2-7 | TRBV2 | CASSVDISGGTSYEQYF | TGTGCCAGCAGTGTTGACATTTCGGGGGGGACCTCCTACGAGCAGTACTTC
TRBD2 | NA | TRBJ2-7 | TRBV5-1 | CASSLTSGGGTEQYF | TGCGCCAGCAGCCTAACTAGCGGGGGAGGTACAGAGCAGTACTTC
NA | NA | TRBJ2-6 | TRBV2 | CASSGRRAGNSGANVLTF | TGTGCCAGCAGTGGGAGGAGGGCAGGGAACTCTGGGGCCAACGTCCTGACTTTC
TRBD2 | NA | TRBJ2-7 | TRBV5-1 | CASSLGTSGVYEQYF | TGCGCCAGCAGCTTAGGGACTAGCGGGGTATACGAGCAGTACTTC
NA | NA | TRBJ2-2 | TRBV9 | CASSVAPDSMYTGELFF | TGTGCCAGCAGCGTAGCCCCGGACAGCATGTACACCGGGGAGCTGTTTTTT
TRBD2 | NA | TRBJ2-3 | TRBV7-9 | CASTIGASGATF | TGTGCCAGCACCATAGGGGCTAGCGGGGCTACTTTT
TRBD2 | NA | TRBJ2-2 | TRBV2 | CASSEYYSGGAVTYTGELFF | TGTGCCAGCAGTGAATATTATAGCGGGGGGGCTGTCACTTACACCGGGGAGCTGTTTTTT
TRBD2 | NA | TRBJ2-2 | TRBV25-1 | CASWGGGADYSDTGELFF | TGTGCCAGCTGGGGCGGGGGGGCCGATTATAGCGACACCGGGGAGCTGTTTTTT
NA | NA | TRBJ1-1 | TRBV6-5 | CASSYSGGWNTEAFF | TGTGCCAGCAGCTATTCGGGAGGCTGGAACACTGAAGCTTTCTTT
TRBD1 | NA | TRBJ1-1 | TRBV9 | CASSPDRGLYTEAFF | TGTGCCAGCAGCCCCGACAGGGGGCTTTACACTGAAGCTTTCTTT
NA | NA | TRBJ1-2 | TRBV5-4 | CASTIGPGQLYGYTF | TGTGCCAGCACGATAGGGCCCGGACAGCTGTATGGCTACACCTTC
NA | NA | TRBJ2-5 | TRBV7-2 | CASSLELWETQYF | TGTGCCAGCAGCTTAGAACTTTGGGAGACCCAGTACTTC
NA | NA | TRBJ2-5 | TRBV6-6 | CASSFETRGKTQYF | TGTGCCAGCAGTTTTGAGACTAGAGGAAAGACCCAGTACTTC
TRBD1 | NA | TRBJ2-7 | TRBV19 | CASSPGQGDYEQYF | TGTGCCAGTAGCCCGGGACAGGGAGACTACGAGCAGTACTTC
NA | NA | TRBJ1-6 | TRBV5-6 | CASREGFGNSPLHF | TGTGCCAGCAGGGAGGGCTTTGGAAATTCACCCCTCCACTTT
TRBD2 | NA | TRBJ2-7 | TRBV6-1 | CASSVRGTSGGREQYF | TGTGCCAGCAGTGTTCGGGGGACTAGCGGGGGGCGCGAGCAGTACTTC
TRBD2 | NA | TRBJ2-5 | TRBV5-1 | CASKRGGAWEETQYF | TGCGCCAGCAAGCGGGGGGGCGCATGGGAAGAGACCCAGTACTTC
NA | NA | TRBJ1-1 | TRBV10-3 | CAISPVDTPEAFF | TGTGCCATCAGTCCCGTGGACACTCCTGAAGCTTTCTTT
NA | once | TRBJ1-1 | TRBV13 | CASNDRQEAFF | TGTGCCAGCAATGACAGGCAGGAAGCTTTCTTT
TRBD1 | NA | TRBJ1-2 | TRBV9 | CASSGTGTGKGYGYTF | TGTGCCAGCAGCGGAACCGGGACAGGGAAAGGCTATGGCTACACCTTC
NA | NA | TRBJ1-5 | TRBV2 | CASSDRQSRIGQPQHF | TGTGCCAGCAGTGACAGACAGTCGCGAATCGGTCAGCCCCAGCATTTT
TRBD2 | NA | TRBJ2-5 | TRBV5-1 | CASSPGTTSSETQYF | TGCGCCAGCAGCCCCGGGACTACATCTTCGGAGACCCAGTACTTC
NA | NA | TRBJ2-3 | TRBV5-4 | CASSHQITDTQYF | TGTGCCAGCAGCCATCAGATCACAGATACGCAGTATTTT
TRBD1 | NA | TRBJ1-4 | TRBV29-1 | CSDETGGANEKLFF | TGCAGCGATGAGACAGGGGGGGCTAATGAAAAACTGTTTTTT